Presented here are 25 T cell receptor beta chains from one specimen sequenced in a study of early T cells in non-severe SARS-CoV-2 infection. TCRdb used MiXCR to reprocess the 5' RACE reads, holding one entry per CDR3 protein. Among 76,000 or so distinct CDR3 sequences listed, 10% to 12% were seen once. Sequenced: whole blood. These receptors originate from an adult who was a healthcare worker with PCR-confirmed SARS-CoV-2 infection or an uninfected control (not recorded which).

This clonotype occurred many times. The J gene is TRBJ1-2, the V gene TRBV6-5; TRBD1 might be the D (5 bases). In germline, CDR1 is MNHEY, CDR2 SVGAGI. This CDR3 spans 13 amino acids. V lost 3 bases, J lost 5 bases, and 10 bases lay in between. This CDR3 is CASSYRQGYGYTF. The CDR3 nucleotides are TGTGCCAGCAGTTATAGGCAGGGTTATGGCTACACCTTC.

This clonotype occurred many times. The V call is TRBV10-2, the J call TRBJ1-1, with TRBD1 identical over 7 bases. The CDR3 has 17 amino acids. CDR1 is WSHSY, CDR2 SAAADI, per germline. The V segment lost 6 bases and the J segment 3 bases; nucleotides outside the gene matches: 16. This CDR3 is CASRNGEGRGDDTEAFF. DNA of the CDR3: TGCGCCAGCAGGAACGGAGAAGGCAGGGGGGATGACACTGAAGCTTTCTTT.

This clonotype was seen repeatedly, ten times or more. The V call is TRBV13, the J call TRBJ1-1; the D gene is possibly TRBD1 (6 bases). Germline CDR1 is PRHDT and CDR2 is FYEKMQ (reference sequence). V lost 1 base, J lost 10 bases, and 10 bases lay in between. The CDR3 has 12 residues. The CDR3 protein is CASSLEVGGAFF. Written as DNA, the CDR3 is TGTGCCAGCAGCTTAGAAGTAGGGGGAGCTTTCTTT.

This clonotype was detected a few times. The V gene is TRBV12-3 or TRBV12-4, the J gene TRBJ1-1; D gene ambiguous. V gave up 5 bases and J gave up 10 bases, with 17 bases separating them. The CDR3 sequence is 13 residues long. CDR3 nucleotides: TGTGCCAGCAGTCCCCCAGTCGGCGGGGTAGCTTTCTTT. Translated, it gives CASSPPVGGVAFF.

In this sample, this clonotype turned up many times. The chain joins TRBV10-3 to TRBJ1-5, with a tentative D call TRBD1 (5 bases). The CDR3 is 15 residues long. V lost 5 bases to trimming and J lost 6 bases, with 17 bases between them. The germline gives CDR1 ENHRY, CDR2 SYGVKD. The CDR3 here is CAISRDLGEGQPQHF. CDR3 in DNA: TGTGCCATCAGTCGGGACCTAGGAGAAGGTCAGCCCCAGCATTTT.

This clonotype was counted many times. This rearrangement joins TRBV7-9 to TRBJ2-6; no reliable D call. The CDR3 covers 15 residues. Germline assignment: CDR1 SEHNR and CDR2 FQNEAQ (reference sequence). Trimming pared 5 bases from V and 0 bases from J, leaving 8 bases between. CDR3 coding DNA: TGTGCCAGCAGCCGCGTAGGCTCTGGGGCCAACGTCCTGACTTTC. Its translation is CASSRVGSGANVLTF.

This rearrangement joins TRBV5-1 to TRBJ2-7; D perhaps matches TRBD1 (6 bases). Looked up from germline, CDR1 is SGHRS and CDR2 is YFSETQ. The CDR3 length is 15 residues. The V and J ends lost 3 bases and 3 bases respectively, with 16 bases between them. This CDR3 is CASSSSTGISYEQYF. DNA for the CDR3: TGCGCCAGCAGCTCGTCGACAGGAATCAGCTACGAGCAGTACTTC.

This clonotype occurred a few times. The chain employs TRBV19 and TRBJ1-5; the D is unclear. The CDR3 has 14 residues. The V gene lost 10 bases and the J gene lost 0 bases, with 13 bases spanning the gap. Germline loops: CDR1 LNHDA, CDR2 SQIVND (reference sequence). The CDR3 nucleotides read TGTGCCACCCGGGCAGAGTATAGCAATCAGCCCCAGCATTTT. It yields the protein CATRAEYSNQPQHF.

The J gene is TRBJ1-6, the V gene TRBV10-3; D is uncertain. V lost 4 bases to trimming and J lost 5 bases, with 9 bases between them. Germline V CDR1 and CDR2: ENHRY, SYGVKD. CDR3 length equals 14 residues. This chain's CDR3 is CAISVRQDNSPLHF. DNA of the CDR3: TGTGCCATCAGTGTACGGCAGGATAATTCACCCCTCCACTTT.

This clonotype has ten or more counts. CDR3 loop: CATSSGTVNDGYTF. DNA for the CDR3: TGTGCCACCAGCAGCGGGACAGTAAACGATGGCTACACCTTC. V gene TRBV15 combines with J gene TRBJ1-2; 7 positions match TRBD1. In germline, CDR1 is LNHNV, CDR2 YYDKDF (reference sequence). This CDR3 has 14 residues. Trimming took 3 bases from V and 6 from J; bases not matched to a gene: 7.

This clonotype was picked up many times. This chain uses TRBV6-2 or TRBV6-3 with TRBJ1-1; no firm D call. CDR1 and CDR2 from the germline V gene are MNHEY and SVGEGT. The CDR3 contains 13 residues. Trimming shortened V by 7 bases and J by 1 base, and 10 bases separated the two germline ends. In nucleotides, the CDR3 is TGTGCCAGCACCCTTTTGGGGAACACTGAAGCTTTCTTT. This translates into CASTLLGNTEAFF.

CDR3 residues: CAHPYEQYF. The CDR3 DNA reads as TGTGCCCACCCCTACGAGCAGTACTTC. V gene TRBV7-7 combines with J gene TRBJ2-7; D not resolved. Germline CDR1 and CDR2: SSHAT and FNYEAQ (reference sequence). This CDR3 contains 9 residues. V was trimmed by 11 bases and J by 2 bases, leaving 4 bases between them.

This clonotype came up many times. This chain joins TRBV7-3 and TRBJ2-3; possibly TRBD1 for D (5 bases). The germline V and J ends were trimmed by 5 bases and 6 bases, with 21 bases remaining between them. The CDR3 sequence is 16 residues long. Germline lookup yields CDR1 SGHTA and CDR2 FQGTGA. CDR3 DNA sequence: TGTGCCAGCAGCCTTGGGGCAGATCAATTATCTGATACGCAGTATTTT. It translates to CASSLGADQLSDTQYF.

The sample holds a few counts of this clonotype. The DNA for the CDR3 is TGTGCCAGTAGTAGGTTATCCGGGGAGCTGTTTTTT. Amino acid sequence: CASSRLSGELFF. The rearrangement links TRBV19 to TRBJ2-2; D remains unclear. The germline V gene has CDR1 LNHDA and CDR2 SQIVND (reference sequence). CDR3 length: 12 residues. Trimming shortened V by 4 bases and J by 6 bases, and 6 bases separated the two germline ends.

The chain joins TRBV13 to TRBJ2-5; possible D gene TRBD2, 6 bases. The ends were cut back, 2 bases at V and 4 bases at J, with 14 bases in the middle. The CDR3 has 15 residues. Germline V gene lookup returns CDR1 PRHDT and CDR2 FYEKMQ (reference sequence). The chain's CDR3 is CASSLRIPGGETQYF. CDR3 DNA sequence: TGTGCCAGCAGCTTAAGGATTCCCGGGGGAGAGACCCAGTACTTC. Full variable domain (missing parts from reference TRBV13 and TRBJ2-5): AAGVIQSPRHLIKEKRETATLKCYPIPRHDTVYWYQQGPGQDPQFLISFYEKMQSDKGSIPDRFSAQQFSDYHSELNMSSLELGDSALYFCASSLRIPGGETQYFGPGTRLLVL.

This clonotype was observed a few times. In nucleotides, the CDR3 is TGTGCCAGCAGCACAGGGCGCCGTGAAGCTTTCTTT. This sequence encodes CASSTGRREAFF. This chain links TRBV7-9 with TRBJ1-1; possibly TRBD1 for D (6 bases). With 5 bases removed from V and 7 bases from J, the gap between germline ends came to 11 bases. In germline, CDR1 is SEHNR, CDR2 FQNEAQ (reference sequence). The CDR3 extends over 12 amino acids. Using reference TRBV7-9 and TRBJ1-1 for the parts outside the CDR3, the full variable domain is DTGVSQNPRHKITKRGQNVTFRCDPISEHNRLYWYRQTLGQGPEFLTYFQNEAQLEKSRLLSDRFSAERPKGSFSTLEIQRTEQGDSAMYLCASSTGRREAFFGQGTRLTVV.

This clonotype was counted at least ten times. This chain links TRBV12-3 or TRBV12-4 with TRBJ1-5; 12 nucleotides align to TRBD1. Germline trimming cut 5 bases from V and 10 bases from J; bases unmatched to any gene: 9. The CDR3 covers 15 residues. DNA for the CDR3: TGTGCCAGCAGTCTAGGGACAGGGGGCGAGTGCCCCCAGCATTTT. Amino acid sequence: CASSLGTGGECPQHF.

This clonotype was found a few times. CDR3 in DNA: TGTGCCAGCAGCTTAGCGCCGGGTGAGCAGTACTTC. Amino acids: CASSLAPGEQYF. This chain connects TRBV7-2 to TRBJ2-7; D is unresolved. This CDR3 region has 12 residues. V lost 0 bases and J lost 7, with 7 bases in between. Germline-derived CDR1 and CDR2 are SGHTA and FQGNSA.

This clonotype occurred many times. V usage is TRBV9 and J usage is TRBJ2-7, with 9 positions matching TRBD1. The CDR3 length is 15 residues. Germline V CDR1 and CDR2: SGDLS, YYNGEE. Trimming cost V 4 bases and J 3 bases; bases outside gene matches: 8. CDR3 coding DNA: TGTGCCAGCAGCCCTCGACAGGGGGAGGACTACGAGCAGTACTTC. This gives the protein CASSPRQGEDYEQYF. The complete variable domain, with remaining parts taken from reference TRBV9 and TRBJ2-7, reads DSGVTQTPKHLITATGQRVTLRCSPRSGDLSVYWYQQSLDQGLQFLIQYYNGEERAKGNILERFSAQQFPDLHSELNLSSLELGDSALYFCASSPRQGEDYEQYFGPGTRLTVT.

The CDR3 DNA reads TGTGCCAGCAGCTTGCTGACAATGAACACTGAAGCTTTCTTT. This codes for CASSLLTMNTEAFF. This chain links TRBV5-5 with TRBJ1-1; no definite D call. Germline CDR1 and CDR2: SGHKS and YYEKEE (reference sequence). This CDR3 is 14 amino acids long. Trimming pared 1 base from V and 0 bases from J, leaving 7 bases between.

This clonotype has ten or more counts. The gene calls are TRBV5-4 and TRBJ1-1; TRBD1 is a possible D gene (6 bases). The CDR3 sequence is 16 residues long. Germline V gene lookup returns CDR1 SGHNT and CDR2 YYREEE (reference sequence). V lost 0 bases and J lost 4, with 16 bases in between. The CDR3: CASSLVGQGWATEAFF. The CDR3, as DNA: TGTGCCAGCAGCTTGGTTGGGCAGGGGTGGGCCACTGAAGCTTTCTTT.

The table lists this clonotype with a few counts. This sequence joins TRBV9 and TRBJ1-1, with no clear D. This CDR3 has 16 amino acids. Germline CDR1 and CDR2: SGDLS and YYNGEE. V lost 4 bases and J 3 bases, leaving 19 bases between the germline ends. This chain's CDR3 is CASSSRALGSDTEAFF. CDR3 coding DNA: TGTGCCAGCAGCAGTCGGGCCCTAGGGTCGGACACTGAAGCTTTCTTT.

The CDR3 here is CASTQQSYEQYF. CDR3 DNA: TGTGCCAGCACGCAACAGAGCTACGAGCAGTACTTC. The chain uses TRBV2 and TRBJ2-7; D not resolved. Germline CDR1 SNHLY, CDR2 FYNNEI. The V and J ends lost 7 bases and 3 bases respectively, with 10 bases between them. The CDR3 runs 12 residues.

The gene calls are TRBV25-1 and TRBJ2-7; D possibly corresponds to TRBD1 (6 bases). The CDR3 runs 13 residues. Germline CDR1 and CDR2: MGHDK and SYGVNS. V was clipped by 7 bases and J by 1 base, with 11 bases between them. The CDR3 bases are TGTGCCAGCACTTCAGGGGCATCCTACGAGCAGTACTTC. As protein: CASTSGASYEQYF.

The sample holds many counts of this clonotype. This chain uses TRBV2 with TRBJ2-5; 7 bases match TRBD1. CDR1 and CDR2 from the germline V gene are SNHLY and FYNNEI. This CDR3 comprises 14 residues. Trimming removed 6 bases from V and 2 bases from J; junction bases left unmatched: 6. The CDR3 here is CASSAGTEQETQYF. Written as DNA, the CDR3 is TGTGCCAGCAGCGCCGGGACAGAACAAGAGACCCAGTACTTC.